The entry below describes one T cell receptor (beta chain). The antigen is unknown. Time point noted: week 35, safety follow-up. One vaccine dose held 300 ug of mutant IDH1 20-mer peptide and came with topical imiquimod. This record belongs to a study of a mutant IDH1 vaccine in newly diagnosed glioma. Using immunoSEQ multiplex PCR, the repertoire was profiled, and TCRdb retains in-frame clones only, with some absent. The sample yields roughly 69,000 clones, around 84% seen once. This sample comprised PBMCs, obtained from a glioma patient whose treatment included an IDH1 peptide vaccine. The source is a man aged 25-45 years with glioma.

The CDR3 is CASSQDNQPQHF. The CDR3 region has the DNA TGTGCCAGCAGTCAAGACAATCAGCCCCAGCATTTT. V and J are TRBV2 and TRBJ1-5; D unclear. Germline CDR1 and CDR2: SNHLY and FYNNEI. Trimming stripped 5 bases from V and 3 bases from J, with 5 bases between. The CDR3 is 12 residues long.